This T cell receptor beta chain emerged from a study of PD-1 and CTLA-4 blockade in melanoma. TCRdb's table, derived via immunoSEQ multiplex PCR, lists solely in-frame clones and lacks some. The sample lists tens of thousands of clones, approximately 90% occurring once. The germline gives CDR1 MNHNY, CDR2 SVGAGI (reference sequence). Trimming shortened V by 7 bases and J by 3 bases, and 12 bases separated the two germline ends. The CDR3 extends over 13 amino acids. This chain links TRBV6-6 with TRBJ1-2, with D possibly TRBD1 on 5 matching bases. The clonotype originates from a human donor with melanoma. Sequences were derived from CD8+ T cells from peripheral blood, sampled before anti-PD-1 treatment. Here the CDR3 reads CASIPGGDYGYTF. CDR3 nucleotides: TGTGCCAGCATCCCTGGGGGGGACTATGGCTACACCTTC.